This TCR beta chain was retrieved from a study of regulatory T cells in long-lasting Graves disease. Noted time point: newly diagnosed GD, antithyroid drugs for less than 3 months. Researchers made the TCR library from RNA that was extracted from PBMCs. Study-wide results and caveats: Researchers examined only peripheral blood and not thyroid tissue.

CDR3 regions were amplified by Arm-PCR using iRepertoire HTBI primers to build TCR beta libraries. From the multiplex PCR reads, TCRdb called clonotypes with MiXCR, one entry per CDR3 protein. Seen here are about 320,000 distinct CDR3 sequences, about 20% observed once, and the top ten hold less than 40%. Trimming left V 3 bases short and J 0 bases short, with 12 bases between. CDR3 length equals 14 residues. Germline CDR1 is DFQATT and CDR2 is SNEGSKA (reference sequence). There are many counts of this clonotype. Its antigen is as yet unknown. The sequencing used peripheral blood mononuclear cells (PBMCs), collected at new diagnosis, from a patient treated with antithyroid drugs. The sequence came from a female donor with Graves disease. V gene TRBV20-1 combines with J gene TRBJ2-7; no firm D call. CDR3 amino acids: CSARGSRSSYEQYF. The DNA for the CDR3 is TGCAGTGCTAGGGGTAGCCGGAGCTCCTACGAGCAGTACTTC.